This TCR beta chain was sequenced in a study of blood T cell repertoires in COVID-19. Study background: The cDNA or gDNA used as material had been derived from T cells, B-cell-depleted T cells, or PBMCs.

TCRdb's table, derived via immunoSEQ multiplex PCR, lists solely in-frame clones and lacks some. The table lists about 76,000 clones, over 70% of them singletons. J was trimmed by 7 bases and V by 5 bases; bases with no gene match: 15. The CDR3 has 16 residues. CDR1 is MDHEN and CDR2 is SYDVKM in the germline V gene. The sample taken for sequencing was peripheral blood. The chain recombines TRBV28 with TRBJ2-3, with TRBD2 matching over 7 bases. This clonotype originated in a human donor in a cohort sampled during active COVID-19. CDR3 DNA sequence: TGTGCCAGCAGTAACAACAGCGGGGACGCCTACTATACGCAGTATTTT. Its translation: CASSNNSGDAYYTQYF.